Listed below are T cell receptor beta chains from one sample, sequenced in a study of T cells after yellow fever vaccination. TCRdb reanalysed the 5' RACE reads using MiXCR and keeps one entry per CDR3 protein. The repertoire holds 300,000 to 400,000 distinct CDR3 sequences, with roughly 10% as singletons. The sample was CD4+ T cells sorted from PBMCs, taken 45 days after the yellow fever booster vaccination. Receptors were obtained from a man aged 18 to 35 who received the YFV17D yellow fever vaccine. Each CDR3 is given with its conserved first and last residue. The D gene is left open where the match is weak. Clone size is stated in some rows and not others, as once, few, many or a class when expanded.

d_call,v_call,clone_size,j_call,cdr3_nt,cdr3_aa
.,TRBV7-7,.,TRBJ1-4,TGTGCTAGCAGCCCCTGGACAGCCAGAATTGCTGAAAAACTGTTTTTT,CASSPWTARIAEKLFF
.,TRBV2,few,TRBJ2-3,TGTGCCAGCAGTGAAGTCCGGGCGTCAGATACGCAGTATTTT,CASSEVRASDTQYF
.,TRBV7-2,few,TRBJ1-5,TGTGCCAGCAGCTTCACCGGGACACGAGATCAGCCCCAGCATTTT,CASSFTGTRDQPQHF
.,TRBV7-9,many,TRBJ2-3,TGTGCCAGCAACCCCGGGGACGGGGGCCGGGCAGATACGCAGTATTTT,CASNPGDGGRADTQYF
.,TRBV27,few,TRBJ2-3,TGTGCCAGCAGTTTATACATGGGGGCTACAGATACGCAGTATTTT,CASSLYMGATDTQYF
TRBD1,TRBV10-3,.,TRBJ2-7,TGTGCCAGCAGACAGGGGTGGTCCTACGAGCAGTACTTC,CASRQGWSYEQYF
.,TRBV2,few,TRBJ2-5,TGTGCCAGCAGTCCCCGAGGGGGGACCGTGTACCAAGAGACCCAGTACTTC,CASSPRGGTVYQETQYF
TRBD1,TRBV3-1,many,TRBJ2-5,TGTGCCAGCAGCCAAGAAGCCCGGCACAGGGGGGCGCTAGATCCCGAGATCCAGTACTTC,CASSQEARHRGALDPEIQYF
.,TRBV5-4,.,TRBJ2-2,TGTGCCAGCAGCTTGGCCAGGGCAGGCCCCACCGGGGAGCTGTTTTTT,CASSLARAGPTGELFF
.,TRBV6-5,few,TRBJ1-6,TGTGCCAGCAGTTACGACAGACCCTATAATTCACCCCTCCACTTT,CASSYDRPYNSPLHF
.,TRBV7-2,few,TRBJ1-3,TGTGCCAGCAGCCGTAGACTGTCCTCTGGAAACACCATATATTTT,CASSRRLSSGNTIYF
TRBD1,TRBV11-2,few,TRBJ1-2,TGTGCCAGCAGCTTCGGACAGGGAGGCTATGGCTACACCTTC,CASSFGQGGYGYTF
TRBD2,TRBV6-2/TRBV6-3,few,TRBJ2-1,TGTGCCAGCAGTTTGACAGGGGGACTAGCGGGGGAGCAGTTCTTC,CASSLTGGLAGEQFF
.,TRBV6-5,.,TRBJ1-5,TGTGCCAGCAGTTACTCTGTTAAGCAGCCCCAGCATTTT,CASSYSVKQPQHF
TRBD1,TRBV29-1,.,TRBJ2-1,TGCAGCGAAAGACAGGGGGCTAACTCCTACAATGAGCAGTTCTTC,CSERQGANSYNEQFF
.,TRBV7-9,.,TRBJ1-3,TGTGCCAGCAGCTTAGCGCGGGCCTCTGGAAACACCATATATTTT,CASSLARASGNTIYF
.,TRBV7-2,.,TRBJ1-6,TGTGCCAGCAGGTCTATGTCCCTAAATTCACCCCTCCACTTT,CASRSMSLNSPLHF
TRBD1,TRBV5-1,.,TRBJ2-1,TGCGCCAGCAGCTTGGAGCCGGGACAGGGGTTGAATGAGCAGTTCTTC,CASSLEPGQGLNEQFF
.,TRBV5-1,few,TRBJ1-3,TGCGCCAGCAGCTTGGGGGGTTACTCTGGAAACACCATATATTTT,CASSLGGYSGNTIYF
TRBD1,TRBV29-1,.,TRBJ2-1,TGCAGCGACCGGGACAGCCAAAATGAGCAGTTCTTC,CSDRDSQNEQFF
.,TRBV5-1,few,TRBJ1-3,TGCGCCAGCAGACCACAGGCTTCTGGAAACACCATATATTTT,CASRPQASGNTIYF
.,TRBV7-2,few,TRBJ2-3,TGTGCCAGCAAGCTACGGTGGTCGGAGCGGGATACGCAGTATTTT,CASKLRWSERDTQYF
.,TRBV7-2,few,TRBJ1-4,TGTGCCAGCAGCTGGGGGGGCGGAAATGAAAAACTGTTTTTT,CASSWGGGNEKLFF
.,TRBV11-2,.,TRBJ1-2,TGTGCCAGCAGCCGTGTTGAGGGGGTCTATGGCTACACCTTC,CASSRVEGVYGYTF
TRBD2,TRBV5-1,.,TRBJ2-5,TGCGCCAGCAGGGCGGCGGGGGTTGAGACCCAGTACTTC,CASRAAGVETQYF